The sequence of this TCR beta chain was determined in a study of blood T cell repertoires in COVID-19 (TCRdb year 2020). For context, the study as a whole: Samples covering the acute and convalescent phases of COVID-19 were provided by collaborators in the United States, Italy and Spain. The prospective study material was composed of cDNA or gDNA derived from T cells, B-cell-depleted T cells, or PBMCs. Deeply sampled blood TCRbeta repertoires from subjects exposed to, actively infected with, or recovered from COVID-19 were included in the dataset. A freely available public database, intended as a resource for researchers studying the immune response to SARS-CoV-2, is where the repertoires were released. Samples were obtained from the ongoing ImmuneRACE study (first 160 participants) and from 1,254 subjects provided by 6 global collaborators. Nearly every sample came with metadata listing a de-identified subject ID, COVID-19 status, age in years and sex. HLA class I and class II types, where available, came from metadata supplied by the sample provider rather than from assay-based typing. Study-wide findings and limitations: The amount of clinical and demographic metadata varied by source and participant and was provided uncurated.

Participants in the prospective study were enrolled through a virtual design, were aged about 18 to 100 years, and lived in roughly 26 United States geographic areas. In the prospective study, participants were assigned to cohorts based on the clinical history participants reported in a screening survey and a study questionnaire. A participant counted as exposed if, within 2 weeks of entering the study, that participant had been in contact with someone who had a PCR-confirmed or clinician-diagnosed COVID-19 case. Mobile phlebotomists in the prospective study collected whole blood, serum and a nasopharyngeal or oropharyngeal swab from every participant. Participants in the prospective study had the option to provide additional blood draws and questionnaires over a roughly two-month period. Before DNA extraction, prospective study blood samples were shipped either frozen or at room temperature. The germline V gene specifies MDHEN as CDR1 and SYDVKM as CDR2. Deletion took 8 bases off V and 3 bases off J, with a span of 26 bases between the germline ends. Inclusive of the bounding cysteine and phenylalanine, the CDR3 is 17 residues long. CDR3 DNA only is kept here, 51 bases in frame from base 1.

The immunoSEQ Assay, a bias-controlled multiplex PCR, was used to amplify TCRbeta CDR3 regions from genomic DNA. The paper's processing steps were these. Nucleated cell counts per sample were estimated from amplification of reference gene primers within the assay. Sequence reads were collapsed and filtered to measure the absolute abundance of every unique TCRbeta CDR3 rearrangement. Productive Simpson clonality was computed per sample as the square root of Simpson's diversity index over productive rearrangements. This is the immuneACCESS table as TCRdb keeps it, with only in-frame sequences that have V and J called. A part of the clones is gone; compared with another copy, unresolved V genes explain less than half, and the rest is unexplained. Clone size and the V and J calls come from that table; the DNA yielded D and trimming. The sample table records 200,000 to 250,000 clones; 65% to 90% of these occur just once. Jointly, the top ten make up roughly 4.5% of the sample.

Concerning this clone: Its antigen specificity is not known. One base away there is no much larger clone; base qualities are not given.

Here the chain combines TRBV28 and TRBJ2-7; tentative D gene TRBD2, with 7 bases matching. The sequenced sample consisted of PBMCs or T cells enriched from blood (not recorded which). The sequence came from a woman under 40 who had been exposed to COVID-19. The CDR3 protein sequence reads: CASESPEAGAHYYEQYF. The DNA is TGTGCCAGCGAGTCCCCGGAGGCGGGGGCTCACTACTACGAGCAGTACTTC.